Following are 7 T cell receptor beta chains from one sample sequenced in a study of blood T cell repertoires in COVID-19. The assay was immunoSEQ multiplex PCR, and TCRdb's table has in-frame clones only and misses some. The sample lists hundreds of thousands of clones; 80% to 90% were seen once. Sequencing was done on a sample of PBMCs or T cells enriched from blood (not recorded which). These receptors came from a woman between 45 and 65 years old with acute COVID-19.

A single count supports this clone. CDR3 DNA sequence: TGTGCCAGTAGCACCCAACGGGGGGGAGATACGCAGTATTTT. This codes for CASSTQRGGDTQYF. The chain combines TRBV19 with TRBJ2-3; 8 positions match TRBD2. V dropped 6 bases and J dropped 5; count of bases not matched to a gene: 7. Germline V lookup: CDR1 LNHDA, CDR2 SQIVND (reference sequence). This CDR3 is built from 14 residues.

This clone was seen a handful of times. The chain has TRBV6-2 or TRBV6-3 and TRBJ1-5; D possibly corresponds to TRBD1 (5 bases). V was shortened by 4 bases and J by 7 bases, with 14 bases between the two germline ends. CDR1 is MNHEY and CDR2 is SVGEGT in the germline V gene. The CDR3 loop spans 14 amino acids. This CDR3 is CASSFSTARQPQHF. The DNA of the CDR3 is TGTGCCAGCAGTTTCTCGACAGCTCGACAGCCCCAGCATTTT.

The sample holds one count of this clone. The chain recombines TRBV5-1 with TRBJ2-1; D gene uncertain. Germline V gene sequence: CDR1 SGHRS, CDR2 YFSETQ. This CDR3 comprises 12 residues. V lost 4 bases and J lost 1, with 3 bases in between. This CDR3 is CASSQSYNEQFF. The CDR3 bases are TGCGCCAGCAGCCAATCCTACAATGAGCAGTTCTTC.

The chain joins TRBV6-4 to TRBJ2-1; TRBD2 matches 11 bases. Germline trimming cut 6 bases from V and 10 bases from J; bases unmatched to any gene: 8. CDR1 is MRHNA, CDR2 SNTAGT, per germline. The CDR3 is made up of 14 amino acids. CDR3 sequence: CASRILAGAGEQFF. The CDR3 DNA sequence: TGTGCCAGCAGAATACTAGCGGGGGCTGGGGAGCAGTTCTTC.

The sample holds one count of this clone. The CDR3 coding sequence is TGCGCCAGCAGATCCGGTGGGACAAACACCGGGGAGCTGTTTTTT. The encoded protein is CASRSGGTNTGELFF. V usage is TRBV5-1 and J usage is TRBJ2-2; the D gene is possibly TRBD1 (6 bases). This CDR3 contains 15 residues. Trimming took off 5 bases at V and 2 bases at J, with 13 bases between the two ends. CDR1 is SGHRS and CDR2 is YFSETQ in the germline V gene.

There are a few counts of this clone. The J gene is TRBJ1-2, the V gene TRBV6-5, with 7 nucleotides matching TRBD1. The CDR3 is made up of 13 amino acids. The germline gives CDR1 MNHEY, CDR2 SVGAGI. Losses at the gene ends were 7 bases for V and 0 bases for J; bases not matched to a gene: 2. Written as DNA, the CDR3 is TGTGCCAGCAACAGGGGATCTAACTATGGCTACACCTTC. Translation: CASNRGSNYGYTF.

CDR3 nucleotides: TGCGCCAGCAGCCAAGAAGGCGGGAGGGCACTTTTCCAACAGTATTTT. Encoded protein: CASSQEGGRALFQQYF. The chain uses TRBV4-1 and TRBJ2-3; TRBD2 agrees at 9 bases. Trimming took 0 bases from V and 12 from J; bases not matched to a gene: 13. This CDR3 is built from 16 residues. Germline CDR1 is MGHRA and CDR2 is YSYEKL.